This TCR beta chain derives from a study of blood T cell repertoires in COVID-19. Study background: The study drew acute and convalescent COVID-19 samples from the United States, Italy and Spain.

This CDR3 comprises 15 residues. V was cut by 3 bases and J by 5 bases, with 16 bases left in between. The germline V gene has CDR1 MGHDK and CDR2 SYGVNS. In the original processing: From reference gene primer amplification, estimates of nucleated cell counts were derived. The assay was immunoSEQ multiplex PCR, and TCRdb's table has in-frame clones only and misses some. For V, J and clone size, that table is used; D and trimming come from the DNA. The table shows some 160,000 clones, with around 77% occurring only once. This chain uses TRBV25-1 with TRBJ2-5; a possible D gene is TRBD2 (7 bases). Sequences were obtained from peripheral blood. The clonotype comes from a man between 65 and 85 years old with active or convalescent COVID-19. The CDR3 sequence: CASSDLSGEGETQYF. The DNA of the CDR3 is TGTGCCAGCAGTGACCTATCAGGGGAGGGGGAGACCCAGTACTTC.